This T cell receptor beta chain was sequenced during a study of T cells after somatic rescue of genetic block. Some clones are missing from TCRdb's copy, which holds only in-frame ones; the method was immunoSEQ multiplex PCR. The data show 110,000 or so clones, around nine tenths seen once. The germline V gene encodes CDR1 SGHRS and CDR2 YFSETQ. Losses at the gene ends were 1 base for V and 2 bases for J; bases not matched to a gene: 4. CDR3 size: 16 residues. The receptor was isolated from a woman aged 18-35 years. The chain combines TRBV5-1 with TRBJ2-5; 11 bases fit TRBD2. Sequenced: peripheral blood mononuclear cells (PBMCs). The CDR3 loop reads CASSLMGLAEQETQYF. The CDR3 DNA reads TGCGCCAGCAGCTTGATGGGACTAGCGGAACAAGAGACCCAGTACTTC.